This T cell receptor beta chain derives from a study of shared clonotypes between healthy human individuals. Whole-study results and caveats: Between a few donors, naive CD4 clonotypes were shared at a level of around 4.8%.

The V gene's germline CDR1 is MNHEY and CDR2 SVGAGI. The CDR3 runs 15 residues. Deletions cut 5 bases from V and 5 bases from J, with 16 bases between. Assay execution took place at the deep level. The assay was immunoSEQ multiplex PCR, and TCRdb's table has in-frame clones only and misses some. Of 2 million to 2.5 million clones listed, 80% to 95% are singletons. About this clone: What it binds is unknown.

The chain uses TRBV6-5 and TRBJ1-5, with D perhaps matching TRBD1 (5 bases). The origin of this receptor is a man younger than 30 in good health. Some clones in this sample may be carry-over from other donors' samples. The specimen was naive CD4+ T cells from PBMCs. As to subset: CD45RA+ positively selected. CDR3 protein: CASSPTRADHQPQHF. DNA of the CDR3: TGTGCCAGCAGTCCAACCAGGGCCGATCATCAGCCCCAGCATTTT.